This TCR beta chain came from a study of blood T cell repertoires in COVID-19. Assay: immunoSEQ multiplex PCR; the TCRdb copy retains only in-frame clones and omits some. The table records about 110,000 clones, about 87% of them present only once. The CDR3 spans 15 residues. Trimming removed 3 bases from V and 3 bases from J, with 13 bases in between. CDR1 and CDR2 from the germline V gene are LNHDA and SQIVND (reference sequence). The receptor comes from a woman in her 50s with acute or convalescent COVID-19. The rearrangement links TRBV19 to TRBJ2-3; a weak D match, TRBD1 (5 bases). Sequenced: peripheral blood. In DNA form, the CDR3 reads TGTGCCAGTAGTATCCAGGGCAAAAGGACAGATACGCAGTATTTT. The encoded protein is CASSIQGKRTDTQYF.